This T cell receptor beta chain was recorded in a study of shared clonotypes between healthy human individuals. Clones were sequenced by immunoSEQ multiplex PCR, and TCRdb holds only the in-frame ones, with some missing. The table has about 180,000 clones, 90% to 95% seen once. The sequenced sample consisted of naive CD4+ T cells sorted from blood. Indicated subset: CD45RA+ positively selected. This TCR was recovered from a woman under 40 in good health.

The CDR3 is CASSFGLDTEAFF. The CDR3, as DNA: TGCGCCAGCAGCTTCGGGCTTGACACTGAAGCTTTCTTT. The genes are TRBV5-1 and TRBJ1-1; the D is unclear. This CDR3 contains 13 residues. CDR1 SGHRS and CDR2 YFSETQ come from the germline V gene. Between the trimmed V and J ends, which lost 2 bases and 3 bases, there was a span of 8 bases.